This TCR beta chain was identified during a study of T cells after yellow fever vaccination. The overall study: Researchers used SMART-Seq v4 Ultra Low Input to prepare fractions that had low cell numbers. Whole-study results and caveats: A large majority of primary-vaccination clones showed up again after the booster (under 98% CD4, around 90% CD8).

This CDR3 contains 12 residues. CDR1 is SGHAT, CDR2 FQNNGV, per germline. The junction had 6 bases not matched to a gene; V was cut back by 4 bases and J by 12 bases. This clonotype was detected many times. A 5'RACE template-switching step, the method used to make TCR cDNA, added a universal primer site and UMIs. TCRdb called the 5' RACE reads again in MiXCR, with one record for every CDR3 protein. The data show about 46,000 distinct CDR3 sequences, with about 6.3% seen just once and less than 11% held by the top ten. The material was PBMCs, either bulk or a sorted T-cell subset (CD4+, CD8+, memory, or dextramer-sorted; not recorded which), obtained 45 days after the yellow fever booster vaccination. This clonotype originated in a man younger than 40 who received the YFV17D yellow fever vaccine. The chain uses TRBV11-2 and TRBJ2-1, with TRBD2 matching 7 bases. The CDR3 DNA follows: TGTGCCAGCAGCTCCGGGACTAAGTGGCAGTTCTTC. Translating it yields CASSSGTKWQFF. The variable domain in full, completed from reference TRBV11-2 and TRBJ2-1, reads EAGVAQSPRYKIIEKRQSVAFWCNPISGHATLYWYQQILGQGPKLLIQFQNNGVVDDSQLPKDRFSAERLKGVDSTLKIQPAKLEDSAVYLCASSSGTKWQFFGPGTRLTVL.